This T cell receptor beta chain was captured by sequencing in a study of blood T cell repertoires in COVID-19. Study-wide context: The samples span acute and convalescent COVID-19 from the United States, Italy and Spain. T cells, B-cell-depleted T cells, or PBMCs supplied cDNA or gDNA.

Per the original methods: Estimates of nucleated cell counts were drawn from the amplification of reference gene primers. Profiled with immunoSEQ multiplex PCR; TCRdb holds only in-frame clones, not every one. V and J calls and clone size are as listed in that table; D and trimming were resolved from the DNA. The table lists about 130,000 clones, approximately 80% of them singletons, with about 40% in the top ten. The V end lost 0 bases, the J end lost 7 bases, and 15 bases lay between the germline ends. Germline CDR1 and CDR2: KGHSH and LQKENI. The CDR3 totals 16 residues. The chain links TRBV18 to TRBJ1-4, with D hard to call. The sequenced sample was peripheral blood. The TCR comes from a man between 40 and 49 years old with active or convalescent COVID-19. The CDR3: CASSPPNSGDGEKLFF. For the CDR3, the DNA is TGTGCCAGCTCACCACCGAATTCCGGGGATGGTGAAAAACTGTTTTTT.